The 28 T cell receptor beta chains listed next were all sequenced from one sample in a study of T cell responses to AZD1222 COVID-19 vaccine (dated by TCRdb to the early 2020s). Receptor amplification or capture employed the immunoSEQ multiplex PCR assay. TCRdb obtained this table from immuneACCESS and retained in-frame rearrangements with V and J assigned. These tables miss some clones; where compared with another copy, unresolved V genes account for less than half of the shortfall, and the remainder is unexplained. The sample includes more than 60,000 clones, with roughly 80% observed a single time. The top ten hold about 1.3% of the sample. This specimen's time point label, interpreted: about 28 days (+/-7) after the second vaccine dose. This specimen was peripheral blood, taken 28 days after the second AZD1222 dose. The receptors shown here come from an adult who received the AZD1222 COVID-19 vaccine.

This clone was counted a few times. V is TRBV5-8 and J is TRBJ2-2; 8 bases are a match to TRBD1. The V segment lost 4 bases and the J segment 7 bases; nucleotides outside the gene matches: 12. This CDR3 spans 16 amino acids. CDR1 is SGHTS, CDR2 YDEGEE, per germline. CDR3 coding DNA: TGTGCCAGCAGCCGACGAATGACAGGGGTTGGCGGGGAGCTGTTTTTT. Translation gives CASSRRMTGVGGELFF.

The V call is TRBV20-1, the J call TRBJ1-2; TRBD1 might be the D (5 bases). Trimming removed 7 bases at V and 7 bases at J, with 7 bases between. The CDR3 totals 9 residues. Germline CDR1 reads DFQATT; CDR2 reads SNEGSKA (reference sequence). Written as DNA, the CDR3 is TGCAGTGGTGGGGGTGGCTACACCTTC. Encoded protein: CSGGGGYTF.

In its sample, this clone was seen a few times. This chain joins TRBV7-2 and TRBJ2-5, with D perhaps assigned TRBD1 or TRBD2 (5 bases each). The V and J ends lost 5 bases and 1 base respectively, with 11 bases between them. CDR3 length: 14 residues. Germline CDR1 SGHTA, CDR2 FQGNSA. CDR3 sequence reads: CASSPTGPQETQYF. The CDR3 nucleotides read TGTGCCAGCAGCCCCACGGGACCCCAAGAGACCCAGTACTTC.

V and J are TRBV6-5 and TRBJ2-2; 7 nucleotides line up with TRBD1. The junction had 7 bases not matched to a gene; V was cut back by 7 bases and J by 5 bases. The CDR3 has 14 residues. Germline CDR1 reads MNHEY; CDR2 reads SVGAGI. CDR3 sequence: CASTHRGRTGELFF. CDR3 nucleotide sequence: TGTGCCAGCACCCACAGGGGTAGAACCGGGGAGCTGTTTTTT.

CDR3 nucleotide sequence: TGCAGCGTTCAACAGGGCGGAGGTGAAGGCTACACCTTC. Translating gives CSVQQGGGEGYTF. V usage is TRBV29-1 and J usage is TRBJ1-2; maybe TRBD1 (6 bases). The germline V gene encodes CDR1 SQVTM and CDR2 ANQGSEA. CDR3 size: 13 residues. Trimming pared 5 bases from V and 8 bases from J, leaving 18 bases between.

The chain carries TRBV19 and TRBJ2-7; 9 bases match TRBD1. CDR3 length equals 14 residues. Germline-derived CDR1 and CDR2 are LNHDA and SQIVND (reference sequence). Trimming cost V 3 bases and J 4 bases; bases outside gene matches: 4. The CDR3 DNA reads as TGTGCCAGTAGTATTTCCGACAGGGGGTACGAGCAGTACTTC. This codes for CASSISDRGYEQYF.

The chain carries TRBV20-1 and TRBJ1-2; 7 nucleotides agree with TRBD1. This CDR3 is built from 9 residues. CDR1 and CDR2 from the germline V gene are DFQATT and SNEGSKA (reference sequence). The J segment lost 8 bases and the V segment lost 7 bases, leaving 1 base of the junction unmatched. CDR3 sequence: CSEGGGYTF. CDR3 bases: TGCAGTGAAGGGGGCGGCTACACCTTC.

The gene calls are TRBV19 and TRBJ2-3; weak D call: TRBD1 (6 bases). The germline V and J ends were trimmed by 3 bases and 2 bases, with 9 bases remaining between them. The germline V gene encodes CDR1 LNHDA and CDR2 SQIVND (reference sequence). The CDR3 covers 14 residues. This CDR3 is CASSIDRTTDTQYF. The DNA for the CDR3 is TGTGCCAGTAGTATTGACAGGACCACAGATACGCAGTATTTT.

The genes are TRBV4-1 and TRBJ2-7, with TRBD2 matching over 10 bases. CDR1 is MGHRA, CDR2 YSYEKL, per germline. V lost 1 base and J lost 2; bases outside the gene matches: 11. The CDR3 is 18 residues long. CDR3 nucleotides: TGCGCCAGCAGCCAAGGACTAGCGGGCCGCCACTCTACCTACGAGCAGTACTTC. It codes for CASSQGLAGRHSTYEQYF.

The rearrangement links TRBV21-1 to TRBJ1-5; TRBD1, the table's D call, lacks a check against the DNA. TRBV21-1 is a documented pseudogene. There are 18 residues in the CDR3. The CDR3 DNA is TGTGCCAGCAGCAAAACCCGACAGGGGGCCGGGTGGAATCAGCCCCAGCATTTT. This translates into CASSKTRQGAGWNQPQHF.

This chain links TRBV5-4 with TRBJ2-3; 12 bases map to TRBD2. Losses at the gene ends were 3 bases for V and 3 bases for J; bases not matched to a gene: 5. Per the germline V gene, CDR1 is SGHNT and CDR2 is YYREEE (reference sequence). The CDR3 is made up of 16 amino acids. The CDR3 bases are TGTGCCAGCAGCTCTAGGACTAGCGGGACTACAGATACGCAGTATTTT. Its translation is CASSSRTSGTTDTQYF.

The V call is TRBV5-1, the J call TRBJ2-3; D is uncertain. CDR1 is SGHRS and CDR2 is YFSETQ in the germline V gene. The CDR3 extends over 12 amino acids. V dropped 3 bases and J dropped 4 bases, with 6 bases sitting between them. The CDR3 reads CASSSTPDTQYF. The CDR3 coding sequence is TGCGCCAGCAGCTCGACCCCAGATACGCAGTATTTT.

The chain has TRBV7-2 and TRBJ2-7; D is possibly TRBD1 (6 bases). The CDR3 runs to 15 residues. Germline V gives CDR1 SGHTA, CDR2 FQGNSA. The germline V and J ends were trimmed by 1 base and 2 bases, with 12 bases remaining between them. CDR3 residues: CASSLEAGQTYEQYF. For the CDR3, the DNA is TGTGCCAGCAGCTTAGAGGCAGGACAGACCTACGAGCAGTACTTC.

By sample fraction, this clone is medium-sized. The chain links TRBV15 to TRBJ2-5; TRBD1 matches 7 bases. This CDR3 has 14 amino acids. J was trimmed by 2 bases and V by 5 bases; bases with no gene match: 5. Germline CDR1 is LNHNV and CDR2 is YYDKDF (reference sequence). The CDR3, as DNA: TGTGCCACCAGCCCGACAGGGAGACAAGAGACCCAGTACTTC. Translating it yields CATSPTGRQETQYF.

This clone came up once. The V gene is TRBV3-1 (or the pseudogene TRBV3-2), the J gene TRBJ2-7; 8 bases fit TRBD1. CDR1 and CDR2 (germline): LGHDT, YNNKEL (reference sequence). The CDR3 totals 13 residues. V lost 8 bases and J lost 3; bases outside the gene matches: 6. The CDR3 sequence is CASGGQGFYEQYF. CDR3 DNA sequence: TGTGCCAGCGGTGGACAGGGTTTCTACGAGCAGTACTTC.

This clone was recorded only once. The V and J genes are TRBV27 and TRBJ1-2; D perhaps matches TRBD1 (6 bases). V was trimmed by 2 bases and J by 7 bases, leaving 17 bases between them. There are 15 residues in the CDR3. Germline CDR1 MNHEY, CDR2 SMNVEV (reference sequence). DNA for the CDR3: TGTGCCAGCAGTTTAGGGGCCGACAGGTATGGTGGCTACACCTTC. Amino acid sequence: CASSLGADRYGGYTF.

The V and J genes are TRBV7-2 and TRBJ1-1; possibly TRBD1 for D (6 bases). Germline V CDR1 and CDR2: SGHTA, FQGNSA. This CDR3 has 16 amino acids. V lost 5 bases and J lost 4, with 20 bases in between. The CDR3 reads CASSPGQPPTSTEAFF. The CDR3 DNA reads TGTGCCAGCAGCCCTGGACAGCCCCCGACGAGCACTGAAGCTTTCTTT.

The CDR3 bases are TGTGCCTGGAGTGGAATCTGGACGTCAAGGGGAGAGACCCAGTACTTC. It translates to CAWSGIWTSRGETQYF. This chain links TRBV30 with TRBJ2-5, with a weak D call TRBD1 (5 bases). The CDR3 spans 16 residues. The germline gives CDR1 GTSNPN, CDR2 SVGIG (reference sequence). V was trimmed by 1 base and J by 4 bases, leaving 19 bases between them.

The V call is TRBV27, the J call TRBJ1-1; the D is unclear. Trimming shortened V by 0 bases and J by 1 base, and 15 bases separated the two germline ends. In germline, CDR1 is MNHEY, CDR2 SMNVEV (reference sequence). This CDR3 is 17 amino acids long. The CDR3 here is CASSLSTRRWENTEAFF. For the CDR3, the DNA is TGTGCCAGCAGTTTATCAACTCGAAGGTGGGAGAACACTGAAGCTTTCTTT.

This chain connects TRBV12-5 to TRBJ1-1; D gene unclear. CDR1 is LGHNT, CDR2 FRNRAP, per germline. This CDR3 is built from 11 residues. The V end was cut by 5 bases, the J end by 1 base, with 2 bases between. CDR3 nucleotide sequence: TGTGCTAGTGGTGAGAACACTGAAGCTTTCTTT. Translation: CASGENTEAFF.

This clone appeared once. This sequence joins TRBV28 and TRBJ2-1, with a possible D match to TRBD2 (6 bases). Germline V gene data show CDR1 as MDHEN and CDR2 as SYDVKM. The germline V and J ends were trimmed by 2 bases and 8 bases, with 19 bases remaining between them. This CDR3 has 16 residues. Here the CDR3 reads CASSLRRRAGIYEQFF. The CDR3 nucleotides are TGTGCCAGCAGTTTAAGAAGGAGGGCCGGAATCTATGAGCAGTTCTTC.

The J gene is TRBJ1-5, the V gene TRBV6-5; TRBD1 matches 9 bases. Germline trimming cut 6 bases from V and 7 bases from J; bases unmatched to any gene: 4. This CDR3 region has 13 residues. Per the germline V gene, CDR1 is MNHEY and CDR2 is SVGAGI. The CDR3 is CASRQGAEQPQHF. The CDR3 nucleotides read TGTGCCAGCAGACAGGGGGCCGAACAGCCCCAGCATTTT.

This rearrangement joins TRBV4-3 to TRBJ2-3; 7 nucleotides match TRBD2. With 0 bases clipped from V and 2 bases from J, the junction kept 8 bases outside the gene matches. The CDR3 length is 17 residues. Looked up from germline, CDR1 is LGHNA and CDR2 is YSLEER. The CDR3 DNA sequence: TGCGCCAGCAGCCAAGAAAGGGCGGGAGAGCACACAGATACGCAGTATTTT. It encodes CASSQERAGEHTDTQYF.

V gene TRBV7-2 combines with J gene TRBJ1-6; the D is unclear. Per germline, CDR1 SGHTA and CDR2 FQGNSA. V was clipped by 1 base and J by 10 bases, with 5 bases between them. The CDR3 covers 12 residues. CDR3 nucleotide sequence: TGTGCCAGCAGCTTAGTCTGGTCACCCCTCCACTTT. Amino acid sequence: CASSLVWSPLHF.

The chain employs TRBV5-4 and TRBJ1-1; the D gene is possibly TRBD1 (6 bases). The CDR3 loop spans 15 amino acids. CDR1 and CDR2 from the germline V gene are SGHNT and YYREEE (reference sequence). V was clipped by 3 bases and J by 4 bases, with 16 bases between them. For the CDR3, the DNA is TGTGCCAGCAGCTCGGGGGCAGGGGATGGCACTGAAGCTTTCTTT. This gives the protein CASSSGAGDGTEAFF.

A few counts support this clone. CDR3 bases: TGTGCCAGCAGCCAAGAGGGCGGGCATCAGCCCCAGCATTTT. Translation: CASSQEGGHQPQHF. The chain is built from TRBV3-1 (or the pseudogene TRBV3-2) and TRBJ1-5; D unclear. This CDR3 has 14 residues. Germline-derived CDR1 and CDR2 are LGHDT and YNNKEL (reference sequence). Between the trimmed V and J ends, which lost 0 bases and 5 bases, there was a span of 8 bases.

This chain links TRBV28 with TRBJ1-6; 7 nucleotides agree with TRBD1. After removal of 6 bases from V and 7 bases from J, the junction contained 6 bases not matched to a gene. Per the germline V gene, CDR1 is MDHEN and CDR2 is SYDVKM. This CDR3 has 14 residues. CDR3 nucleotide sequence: TGTGCCAGCAGCAAAGGGGGCCCCAATTCACCCCTCCACTTT. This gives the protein CASSKGGPNSPLHF.

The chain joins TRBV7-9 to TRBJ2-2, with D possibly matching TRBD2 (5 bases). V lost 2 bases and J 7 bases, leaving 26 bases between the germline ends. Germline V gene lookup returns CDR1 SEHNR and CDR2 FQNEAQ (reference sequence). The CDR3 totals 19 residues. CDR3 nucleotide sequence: TGTGCCAGCAGCTTAAATTTTGGATGGGAAGTAGCGTCTGACGGGGAGCTGTTTTTT. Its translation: CASSLNFGWEVASDGELFF.